This entry concerns a single TCR beta chain. A single base separates this from a much larger clone, so it may be a read error. These data come from a study of tumor-infiltrating lymphocytes in oesophageal squamous cell carcinoma. One entry per CDR3 protein results from TCRdb running MiXCR on the PCR reads. The table shows some 7,100 distinct CDR3 sequences, with around 14% occurring only once. The length of the CDR3 is 14 residues. Germline CDR1 is SGHRS and CDR2 is YFSETQ. V was clipped by 0 bases and J by 6 bases, with 13 bases between them. The sequencing sample was made of blood. This sequence joins TRBV5-1 and TRBJ2-7, with D perhaps assigned TRBD1 or TRBD2 (5 bases each). This receptor was taken from a male donor with esophageal squamous cell carcinoma. The CDR3 nucleotides are TGCGCCAGCAGCTTGGACAGGCGGGCGGGCGAGCAGTACTTC. Its protein product is CASSLDRRAGEQYF.